These T cell receptor beta chains were read from a single sample in a study of blood T cell repertoires in COVID-19. Generated by immunoSEQ multiplex PCR, the TCRdb table keeps only in-frame clones and is missing some. The sample carries 400,000 or so clones, around 91% recorded once. Material for sequencing was peripheral blood. The source of these receptors is a woman aged 40-49 years with COVID-19, enrolled during active disease. Each CDR3 is given with its conserved first and last residue. Each record gives: D gene, clone size, V gene, J gene, CDR3 protein, CDR3 DNA. A D gene is named only where the DNA matches it firmly. The size entry is marked missing in some rows and otherwise reads once, few, many or a size class.

TRBD1	NA	TRBV7-2	TRBJ2-1	CASSLDRGKDEQFF	TGTGCCAGCAGCTTAGACAGGGGAAAGGATGAGCAGTTCTTC
NA	NA	TRBV5-1	TRBJ1-2	CASSSEGRDGYTF	TGCGCCAGCAGCTCCGAAGGGAGGGATGGCTACACCTTC
TRBD1	NA	TRBV11-2	TRBJ2-4	CASSFRQGPIQYF	TGTGCCAGCAGCTTCCGACAGGGGCCCATTCAGTACTTC
TRBD2	NA	TRBV7-3	TRBJ2-3	CASSSRTSGGPDTQYF	TGTGCCAGCAGCTCTAGGACTAGCGGGGGCCCGGATACGCAGTATTTT
NA	NA	TRBV5-5	TRBJ1-1	CASSLDWSPNTEAFF	TGTGCCAGCAGCTTGGACTGGTCCCCAAACACTGAAGCTTTCTTT
TRBD1	NA	TRBV7-8	TRBJ1-5	CASSHGQGSQPQHF	TGTGCCAGCAGTCATGGACAGGGGAGTCAGCCCCAGCATTTT
TRBD1	NA	TRBV27	TRBJ1-1	CASRRQGSTEAFF	TGTGCCAGCAGGCGACAGGGTAGCACTGAAGCTTTCTTT
TRBD1	NA	TRBV25-1	TRBJ1-1	CASSDRGLTEAFF	TGTGCCAGCAGTGACAGGGGGTTGACTGAAGCTTTCTTT
NA	NA	TRBV7-3	TRBJ2-1	CASSSLGRKEDNEQFF	TGTGCCAGCAGCTCCCTCGGCCGGAAAGAGGACAATGAGCAGTTCTTC
NA	NA	TRBV27	TRBJ1-1	CASSLTVEGNTEAFF	TGTGCCAGCAGCCTGACCGTGGAGGGGAACACTGAAGCTTTCTTT
NA	NA	TRBV11-2	TRBJ1-2	CASSLDLAGYGYTF	TGTGCCAGCAGCTTAGACCTTGCGGGCTATGGCTACACCTTC
NA	NA	TRBV28	TRBJ1-6	CASSPQTGFYNSPLHF	TGTGCCAGCAGTCCCCAGACAGGATTTTATAATTCACCCCTCCACTTT
NA	NA	TRBV28	TRBJ1-1	CASSFPGLSQNTEAFF	TGTGCCAGCAGTTTCCCGGGACTATCGCAGAACACTGAAGCTTTCTTT
NA	once	TRBV4-3	TRBJ1-2	CASSQVGSETVDGYTF	TGCGCCAGCAGCCAAGTGGGCAGCGAGACAGTGGATGGCTACACCTTC
NA	NA	TRBV20-1	TRBJ2-7	CSASPGPGFYEQYF	TGCAGTGCTAGTCCGGGTCCCGGCTTCTACGAGCAGTACTTC
NA	NA	TRBV5-1	TRBJ1-5	CASSLAGGVNQPQHF	TGCGCCAGCAGCTTGGCCGGGGGGGTTAATCAGCCCCAGCATTTT
NA	NA	TRBV3-1/TRBV3-2	TRBJ1-2	CASSPTVGQIGFYGYTF	TGTGCCAGCAGCCCCACCGTCGGACAGATAGGATTCTATGGCTACACCTTC
NA	NA	TRBV27	TRBJ1-6	CASSTGQVIGPLHF	TGTGCCAGCAGTACAGGTCAGGTAATTGGACCCCTCCACTTT
TRBD2	NA	TRBV7-3	TRBJ2-3	CASSLGLAGTTDTQYF	TGTGCCAGCAGCCTCGGACTAGCGGGGACCACAGATACGCAGTATTTT
NA	NA	TRBV19	TRBJ1-1	CASSVYRDTEAFF	TGTGCCAGTAGTGTCTACCGGGACACTGAAGCTTTCTTT
TRBD2	NA	TRBV7-2	TRBJ2-1	CASSLAGVREQFF	TGTGCCAGCAGTCTAGCGGGAGTTCGTGAGCAGTTCTTC
TRBD2	NA	TRBV5-1	TRBJ2-1	CASSSSLAGGIFF	TGCGCCAGCAGCTCTTCGCTAGCGGGAGGTATATTCTTC
NA	NA	TRBV7-2	TRBJ1-3	CASSMSDGRDTIYF	TGTGCCAGCAGCATGTCGGATGGGCGTGACACCATATATTTT
TRBD1	NA	TRBV19	TRBJ1-1	CASSTLRGRGTEAFF	TGTGCCAGTAGTACCCTCAGGGGGCGCGGGACTGAAGCTTTCTTT
TRBD1	NA	TRBV28	TRBJ1-5	CASSPQGAGQPQHF	TGTGCCAGCAGTCCCCAGGGGGCTGGTCAGCCCCAGCATTTT
TRBD1	NA	TRBV12-5	TRBJ1-1	CASAAATGGGGTEAFF	TGTGCTAGTGCCGCAGCTACAGGGGGCGGAGGCACTGAAGCTTTCTTT
NA	NA	TRBV29-1	TRBJ2-7	CSVEDHGEQYF	TGCAGCGTTGAAGATCACGGCGAGCAGTACTTC
NA	NA	TRBV7-8	TRBJ2-1	CASSLYSGKPVLTNEQFF	TGTGCCAGCAGCTTATATTCGGGGAAGCCGGTTTTGACCAATGAGCAGTTCTTC
TRBD1	once	TRBV28	TRBJ2-1	CASTGQGGYNEQFF	TGTGCCAGCACGGGACAGGGAGGCTACAATGAGCAGTTCTTC
TRBD1	few	TRBV29-1	TRBJ1-4	CSVLQGPNEKLFF	TGCAGCGTTCTACAGGGGCCTAATGAAAAACTGTTTTTT
TRBD1	NA	TRBV2	TRBJ1-4	CASRGEPGQGSEKLFF	TGTGCCAGCAGAGGAGAACCGGGACAGGGGAGTGAAAAACTGTTTTTT
TRBD1	NA	TRBV4-1	TRBJ1-2	CASSGTGVNGYTF	TGCGCCAGCAGCGGGACAGGTGTCAATGGCTACACCTTC
NA	NA	TRBV27	TRBJ2-7	CASSLWQGGGEQYF	TGTGCCAGCAGTTTATGGCAGGGGGGCGGCGAGCAGTACTTC
TRBD1	NA	TRBV9	TRBJ2-5	CASSVGERGGLQETQYF	TGTGCCAGCAGCGTAGGGGAGCGAGGGGGCCTCCAAGAGACCCAGTACTTC
TRBD1	NA	TRBV28	TRBJ1-3	CASSSTGGAGNTIYF	TGTGCCAGCAGTTCGACAGGGGGGGCTGGAAACACCATATATTTT
TRBD1	NA	TRBV27	TRBJ1-6	CASSFKPPLTGMSSPLHF	TGTGCCAGCAGTTTCAAGCCTCCCCTGACAGGGATGAGTTCACCCCTCCACTTT
NA	NA	TRBV14	TRBJ1-1	CASSQDFGTWFTEAFF	TGTGCCAGCAGCCAAGATTTCGGGACATGGTTCACTGAAGCTTTCTTT
NA	NA	TRBV27	TRBJ2-7	CASSSSATSHEQYF	TGTGCCAGCAGTTCCTCCGCGACTTCCCACGAGCAGTACTTC
NA	NA	TRBV6-5	TRBJ2-2	CASSPVNTGELFF	TGTGCCAGCAGTCCGGTGAACACCGGGGAGCTGTTTTTT
NA	NA	TRBV7-2	TRBJ1-1	CASSLVRGNTEAFF	TGTGCCAGCAGCTTAGTGAGAGGGAACACTGAAGCTTTCTTT
NA	NA	TRBV6-6	TRBJ1-2	CASSPIALGNYGYTF	TGTGCCAGCAGTCCAATAGCTCTTGGGAACTATGGCTACACCTTC
NA	once	TRBV7-2	TRBJ2-2	CASSDKHTGELFF	TGTGCCAGCAGTGACAAACATACCGGGGAGCTGTTTTTT
NA	NA	TRBV15	TRBJ2-3	CATSGANTDTQYF	TGTGCCACCAGCGGGGCGAACACAGATACGCAGTATTTT
NA	NA	TRBV6-2/TRBV6-3	TRBJ1-2	CASSDYSGDPRGYTF	TGTGCCAGCAGCGACTACTCGGGGGACCCCCGGGGCTACACCTTC
TRBD1	NA	TRBV7-6	TRBJ1-1	CASSAGTGVNTEAFF	TGTGCCAGCAGCGCCGGGACAGGGGTGAACACTGAAGCTTTCTTT
TRBD2	NA	TRBV15	TRBJ2-1	CATSRDLFRLAGNNEQFF	TGTGCCACCAGCAGAGATCTCTTCCGACTAGCGGGGAACAATGAGCAGTTCTTC
NA	NA	TRBV6-5	TRBJ2-7	CASSYSQGERYEQYF	TGTGCCAGCAGTTACTCACAGGGCGAAAGGTACGAGCAGTACTTC
TRBD1	NA	TRBV6-5	TRBJ2-1	CASRPGTGIVNEQFF	TGTGCCAGCAGGCCCGGGACAGGGATAGTCAATGAGCAGTTCTTC
NA	NA	TRBV14	TRBJ1-6	CASSQDLQGKTHF	TGTGCCAGCAGCCAAGATTTACAGGGAAAAACCCACTTT
TRBD2	NA	TRBV2	TRBJ2-1	CASSLRQSGLAVPNEQFF	TGTGCCAGCAGTCTGAGACAGTCAGGACTAGCAGTACCCAATGAGCAGTTCTTC
TRBD1	NA	TRBV6-2/TRBV6-3	TRBJ1-1	CASSQRSLRDSLNTEAFF	TGTGCCAGCAGCCAAAGGTCGCTCCGGGACAGCCTGAACACTGAAGCTTTCTTT
TRBD2	few	TRBV4-1	TRBJ2-7	CASSQLSGGSSYEQYF	TGCGCCAGCAGCCAGTTATCCGGCGGGAGCTCCTACGAGCAGTACTTC
NA	NA	TRBV27	TRBJ2-3	CASSSSLAGADTQYF	TGTGCCAGCAGTTCGAGCTTAGCAGGGGCAGATACGCAGTATTTT
NA	NA	TRBV10-3	TRBJ1-5	CAISDEKRLSDQPQHF	TGTGCCATCAGTGACGAAAAAAGGCTCAGCGATCAGCCCCAGCATTTT